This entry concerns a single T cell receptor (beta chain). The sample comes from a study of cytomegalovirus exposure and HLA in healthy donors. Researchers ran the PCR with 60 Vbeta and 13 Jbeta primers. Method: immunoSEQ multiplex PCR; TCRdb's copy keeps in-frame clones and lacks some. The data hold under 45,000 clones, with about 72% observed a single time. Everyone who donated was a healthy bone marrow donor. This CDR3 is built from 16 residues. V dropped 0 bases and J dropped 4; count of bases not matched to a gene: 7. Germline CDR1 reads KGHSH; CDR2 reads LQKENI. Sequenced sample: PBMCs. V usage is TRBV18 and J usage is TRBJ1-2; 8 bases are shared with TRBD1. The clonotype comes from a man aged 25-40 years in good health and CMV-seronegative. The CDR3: CASSPPPGQDPYGYTF. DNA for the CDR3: TGTGCCAGCTCACCACCACCGGGACAGGATCCCTATGGCTACACCTTC. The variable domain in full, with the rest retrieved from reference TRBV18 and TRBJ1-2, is NAGVMQNPRHLVRRRGQEARLRCSPMKGHSHVYWYRQLPEEGLKFMVYLQKENIIDESGMPKERFSAEFPKEGPSILRIQQVVRGDSAAYFCASSPPPGQDPYGYTFGSGTRLTVV.